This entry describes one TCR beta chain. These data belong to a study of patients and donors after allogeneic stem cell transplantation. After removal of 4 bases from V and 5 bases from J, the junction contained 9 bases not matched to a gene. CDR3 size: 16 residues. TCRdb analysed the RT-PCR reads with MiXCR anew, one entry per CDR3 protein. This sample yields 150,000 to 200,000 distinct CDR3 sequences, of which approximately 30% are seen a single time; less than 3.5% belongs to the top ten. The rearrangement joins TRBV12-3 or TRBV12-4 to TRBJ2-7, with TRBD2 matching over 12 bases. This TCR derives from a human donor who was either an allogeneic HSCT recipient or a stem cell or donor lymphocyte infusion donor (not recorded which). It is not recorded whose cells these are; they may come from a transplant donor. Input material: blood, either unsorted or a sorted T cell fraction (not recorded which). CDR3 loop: CASSSSTSGRSHEQYF. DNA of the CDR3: TGTGCCAGCAGTTCCTCGACTAGCGGGAGATCCCACGAGCAGTACTTC.